One sample yielded the 27 T cell receptor beta chains listed below, sequenced in a study of radiation and T cells in renal cell carcinoma. TCRdb's copy holds only in-frame clones and misses some; the assay was immunoSEQ multiplex PCR. The repertoire holds 130,000 to 150,000 clones, 70% to 90% seen once, with about 12% in the top ten. Described time point: baseline pretreatment blood. Treatment in this sample: 15 Gy SBRT to primary tumor, nephrectomy 4 weeks later. The specimen was blood, collected from a patient whose treatment included radiotherapy and nephrectomy. Receptor source: a woman aged 50 to 60 with renal cell carcinoma.

This clone was recorded a few times. V usage is TRBV5-1 and J usage is TRBJ2-6; D is undetermined. CDR1 is SGHRS, CDR2 YFSETQ, per germline. Trimming took 4 bases from V and 0 from J, leaving 11 bases between them. The CDR3 is 16 residues long. The CDR3 here is CASSEGRFSGANVLTF. The CDR3 region has the DNA TGCGCCAGCAGCGAAGGACGGTTCTCTGGGGCCAACGTCCTGACTTTC.

The chain combines TRBV9 with TRBJ1-3; D may be TRBD1 (5 bases). V lost 4 bases, J lost 0 bases, and 17 bases lay in between. CDR1 is SGDLS, CDR2 YYNGEE, per germline. The CDR3 totals 17 residues. The DNA for the CDR3 is TGTGCCAGCAGCTCAGGACACCTCCGCCTCTCTGGAAACACCATATATTTT. This sequence encodes CASSSGHLRLSGNTIYF.

This chain uses TRBV27 with TRBJ1-4, with a possible D match to TRBD1 (5 bases). V lost 6 bases, J lost 10 bases, and 9 bases lay in between. This CDR3 is 11 amino acids long. The germline V gene encodes CDR1 MNHEY and CDR2 SMNVEV (reference sequence). This CDR3 reads CASSGGVKLFF. The DNA of the CDR3 is TGTGCCAGCAGCGGGGGGGTAAAACTGTTTTTT.

This chain connects TRBV2 to TRBJ2-1; 8 bases match TRBD1. Trimming at V came to 4 bases and at J to 10 bases, leaving 9 bases not matched to a gene. CDR3 length: 14 amino acids. Per the germline V gene, CDR1 is SNHLY and CDR2 is FYNNEI. CDR3 residues: CASSAGGGSQEQFF. The CDR3 DNA reads as TGTGCCAGCAGTGCAGGGGGCGGATCTCAGGAGCAGTTCTTC.

The rearrangement joins TRBV6-1 to TRBJ2-3; D is unresolved. The V end lost 5 bases, the J end lost 0 bases, and 9 bases lay between the germline ends. The CDR3 length is 14 residues. The germline V gene encodes CDR1 MNHNS and CDR2 SASEGT. For the CDR3, the DNA is TGTGCCAGCAGTCCGGGCTCCAGCACAGATACGCAGTATTTT. As protein: CASSPGSSTDTQYF.

This chain connects TRBV7-8 to TRBJ1-6; 7 bases are shared with TRBD1. Germline V gives CDR1 SGHVS, CDR2 FQNEAQ. The CDR3 spans 15 residues. Trimming removed 5 bases from V and 9 bases from J; junction bases left unmatched: 10. In DNA form, the CDR3 reads TGTGCCAGCAGCACTCTTACAGGGGATGGTTCACCCCTCCACTTT. Translating it yields CASSTLTGDGSPLHF.

This chain connects TRBV13 to TRBJ2-5, with 9 positions matching TRBD2. The CDR3 loop spans 16 amino acids. With 4 bases clipped from V and 3 bases from J, the junction kept 9 bases outside the gene matches. From germline, CDR1 is PRHDT and CDR2 FYEKMQ (reference sequence). Written as DNA, the CDR3 is TGTGCCAGCAGCTCTGACTTATTAGCGGGGGAAGAGACCCAGTACTTC. It is translated as CASSSDLLAGEETQYF.

The gene calls are TRBV4-3 and TRBJ1-2; 7 bases map to TRBD1. The trim removed 0 bases at V and 4 bases at J, leaving 5 bases unmatched. The CDR3 sequence is 15 residues long. The V gene's germline CDR1 is LGHNA and CDR2 YSLEER. The CDR3 sequence is CASSQDETGSYGYTF. CDR3 DNA: TGCGCCAGCAGCCAAGATGAGACAGGGTCCTATGGCTACACCTTC.

The chain links TRBV5-1 to TRBJ2-3; 9 bases align to TRBD1. V was clipped by 0 bases and J by 2 bases; unmatched bases: 7. Looked up from germline, CDR1 is SGHRS and CDR2 is YFSETQ. CDR3 size: 17 residues. The CDR3 spells CASSLAATGGITDTQYF. The CDR3 DNA is TGCGCCAGCAGCTTGGCCGCGACAGGGGGGATCACAGATACGCAGTATTTT.

This sequence joins TRBV29-1 and TRBJ2-5; D is ambiguous. The CDR3 runs to 12 residues. Trimming pared 3 bases from V and 5 bases from J, leaving 10 bases between. Per the germline V gene, CDR1 is SQVTM and CDR2 is ANQGSEA. This chain's CDR3 is CSVEVSLETQYF. The CDR3 DNA reads TGCAGCGTTGAGGTTAGCCTGGAGACCCAGTACTTC.

The chain links TRBV5-1 to TRBJ2-3; 10 bases match TRBD2. The J segment lost 2 bases and the V segment lost 1 base, leaving 7 bases of the junction unmatched. The germline gives CDR1 SGHRS, CDR2 YFSETQ. The CDR3 extends over 17 amino acids. The CDR3, as DNA: TGCGCCAGCAGCTTGTTTCCTAGCGGGGGTACCACAGATACGCAGTATTTT. Encoded protein: CASSLFPSGGTTDTQYF.

J is TRBJ2-6 and V is TRBV5-1; D might be TRBD1 (5 bases). Germline lookup yields CDR1 SGHRS and CDR2 YFSETQ. V dropped 3 bases and J dropped 1 base, with 8 bases sitting between them. The CDR3 has 15 amino acids. The CDR3 nucleotides are TGCGCCAGCAGCTCTCACAGGTCTGGGGCCAACGTCCTGACTTTC. This codes for CASSSHRSGANVLTF.

The rearrangement uses TRBV13 and TRBJ1-2, with a weak D call TRBD1 (5 bases). Germline CDR1 reads PRHDT; CDR2 reads FYEKMQ (reference sequence). V shed 1 base and J shed 8 bases, with 11 bases lying between them. The CDR3 contains 13 residues. DNA of the CDR3: TGTGCCAGCAGCTTAGTCAGGGTTCGCGGCTACACCTTC. It translates to CASSLVRVRGYTF.

The rearrangement uses TRBV5-8 and TRBJ1-5; 7 positions match TRBD1. Germline V gives CDR1 SGHTS, CDR2 YDEGEE. The length of the CDR3 is 15 residues. V lost 1 base, J lost 7 bases, and 8 bases stayed unmatched. CDR3 loop: CASSLLGGSQQPQHF. The CDR3 bases are TGTGCCAGCAGCTTGTTAGGGGGCAGTCAACAGCCCCAGCATTTT. The variable domain in full, with the rest retrieved from reference TRBV5-8 and TRBJ1-5, is EAGVTQSPTHLIKTRGQQATLRCSPISGHTSVYWYQQALGLGLQFLLWYDEGEERNRGNFPPRFSGRQFPNYSSELNVNALELEDSALYLCASSLLGGSQQPQHFGDGTRLSIL.

The chain combines TRBV5-1 with TRBJ2-1, with D possibly TRBD2 on 5 matching bases. Between the trimmed V and J ends, which lost 7 bases and 2 bases, there was a span of 13 bases. Germline loops: CDR1 SGHRS, CDR2 YFSETQ. The CDR3 spans 14 residues. This chain's CDR3 is CASSMTGTYNEQFF. The CDR3 DNA follows: TGCGCCAGCTCGATGACGGGGACCTACAATGAGCAGTTCTTC.

The chain recombines TRBV5-1 with TRBJ1-1; D remains unclear. Per the germline V gene, CDR1 is SGHRS and CDR2 is YFSETQ. This CDR3 contains 15 residues. Trimming shortened V by 1 base and J by 0 bases, and 10 bases separated the two germline ends. CDR3 in DNA: TGCGCCAGCAGCTTGAACCGGGATTTGAACACTGAAGCTTTCTTT. This gives the protein CASSLNRDLNTEAFF.

The V call is TRBV6-1, the J call TRBJ2-5; TRBD1 is a possible D gene (5 bases). Germline CDR1 and CDR2: MNHNS and SASEGT. CDR3 size: 13 residues. Trimming shortened V by 5 bases and J by 5 bases, and 12 bases separated the two germline ends. CDR3 residues: CASSSGLLETQYF. CDR3 bases: TGTGCCAGCAGTTCAGGGTTGTTGGAGACCCAGTACTTC.

The CDR3 spells CASSPQGNTLHEQYF. CDR3 nucleotides: TGTGCCAGCTCACCACAGGGGAACACACTACACGAGCAGTACTTC. The J gene is TRBJ2-7, the V gene TRBV18; the D gene is possibly TRBD1 (5 bases). Germline CDR1 reads KGHSH; CDR2 reads LQKENI. V was trimmed by 1 base and J by 5 bases, leaving 15 bases between them. The CDR3 contains 15 residues.

There are a few counts of this clone. The chain combines TRBV30 with TRBJ1-1; D is unresolved. CDR3 size: 13 residues. Germline CDR1 GTSNPN, CDR2 SVGIG (reference sequence). V was trimmed by 3 bases and J by 1 base, leaving 9 bases between them. The CDR3 is CAWRLTENTEAFF. CDR3 coding DNA: TGTGCCTGGAGGCTAACCGAGAACACTGAAGCTTTCTTT.

J is TRBJ2-3 and V is TRBV5-1, with D possibly matching TRBD1 (6 bases). The CDR3 covers 16 residues. With 0 bases removed from V and 0 bases from J, the gap between germline ends came to 11 bases. Looked up from germline, CDR1 is SGHRS and CDR2 is YFSETQ. CDR3 nucleotide sequence: TGCGCCAGCAGCTTGGAGTGGGACACCAGCACAGATACGCAGTATTTT. Encoded protein: CASSLEWDTSTDTQYF.

The chain recombines TRBV2 with TRBJ2-1, with D hard to call. The CDR3 runs 13 residues. The V gene lost 2 bases and the J gene lost 2 bases, with 4 bases spanning the gap. Germline values: CDR1 SNHLY, CDR2 FYNNEI. CDR3 region: CASSEQAYNEQFF. CDR3 in DNA: TGTGCCAGCAGTGAACAGGCCTACAATGAGCAGTTCTTC.

The gene calls are TRBV7-3 and TRBJ1-1, with 8 bases matching TRBD1. Unmatched junction bases numbered 5, after V lost 2 bases and J lost 6 bases. CDR1 SGHTA and CDR2 FQGTGA come from the germline V gene. The CDR3 extends over 14 amino acids. The CDR3 reads CASSLHRGGSEAFF. In DNA, the CDR3 is TGTGCCAGCAGCTTACACAGGGGGGGCTCTGAAGCTTTCTTT.

This chain uses TRBV5-1 with TRBJ2-3; D unresolved. There are 15 residues in the CDR3. V lost 0 bases, J lost 3 bases, and 11 bases lay in between. CDR1 and CDR2 (germline): SGHRS, YFSETQ. Written as DNA, the CDR3 is TGCGCCAGCAGCTTGGATAAGGTTGGGACAGATACGCAGTATTTT. Translation: CASSLDKVGTDTQYF.

V and J are TRBV6-6 and TRBJ1-1; D is unclear. Trimming removed 0 bases from V and 8 bases from J, with 10 bases in between. Germline V gene lookup returns CDR1 MNHNY and CDR2 SVGAGI (reference sequence). This CDR3 comprises 13 residues. CDR3 residues: CASSYSPHEEAFF. The CDR3 DNA reads TGTGCCAGCAGTTACTCCCCCCACGAAGAAGCTTTCTTT.

The rearrangement joins TRBV5-6 to TRBJ1-2; D is unresolved. The CDR3 contains 13 residues. The V end lost 1 base, the J end lost 8 bases, and 12 bases lay between the germline ends. From germline, CDR1 is SGHDT and CDR2 YYEEEE. The CDR3: CASSLSQRGGYTF. CDR3 nucleotide sequence: TGTGCCAGCAGCTTGAGCCAGAGAGGAGGCTACACCTTC. The whole variable domain, remainder taken from reference TRBV5-6 and TRBJ1-2, is DAGVTQSPTHLIKTRGQQVTLRCSPKSGHDTVSWYQQALGQGPQFIFQYYEEEERQRGNFPDRFSGHQFPNYSSELNVNALLLGDSALYLCASSLSQRGGYTFGSGTRLTVV.

V usage is TRBV10-3 and J usage is TRBJ2-2, with 10 bases identical to TRBD2. CDR1 and CDR2 from the germline V gene are ENHRY and SYGVKD. This CDR3 comprises 17 residues. Trimming cost V 8 bases and J 4 bases; bases outside gene matches: 13. CDR3 in DNA: TGTGCCATCTCCGACCGGATAGCGGGGGGACGCACCGGGGAGCTGTTTTTT. Translation: CAISDRIAGGRTGELFF.

This chain uses TRBV7-3 with TRBJ2-7; D ambiguous. This CDR3 contains 12 residues. Germline values: CDR1 SGHTA, CDR2 FQGTGA. V lost 5 bases and J lost 4, with 9 bases in between. CDR3 in DNA: TGTGCCAGCAGCCCGGACGGTTACGAGCAGTACTTC. Translating it yields CASSPDGYEQYF.